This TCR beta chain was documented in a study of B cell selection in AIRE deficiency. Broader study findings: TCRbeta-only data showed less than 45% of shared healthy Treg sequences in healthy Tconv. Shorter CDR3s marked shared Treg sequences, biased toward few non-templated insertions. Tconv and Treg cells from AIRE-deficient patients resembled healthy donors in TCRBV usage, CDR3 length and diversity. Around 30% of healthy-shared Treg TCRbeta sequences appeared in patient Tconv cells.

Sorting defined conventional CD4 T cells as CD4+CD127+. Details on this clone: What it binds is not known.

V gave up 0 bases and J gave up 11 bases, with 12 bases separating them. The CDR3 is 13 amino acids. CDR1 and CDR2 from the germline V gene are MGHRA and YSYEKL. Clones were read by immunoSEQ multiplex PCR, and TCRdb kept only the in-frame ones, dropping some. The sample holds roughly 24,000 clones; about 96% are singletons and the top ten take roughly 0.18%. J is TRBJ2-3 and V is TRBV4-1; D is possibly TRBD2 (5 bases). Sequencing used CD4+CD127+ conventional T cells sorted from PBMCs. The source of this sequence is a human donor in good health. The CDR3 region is CASSQDRDGGQYF. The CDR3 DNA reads TGCGCCAGCAGCCAAGATCGGGATGGTGGGCAGTATTTT.